Following are 12 T cell receptor delta chains from one sample sequenced in a study of γδ T cells in repeated Plasmodium falciparum infection listed by TCRdb under 2021. For bulk TCR repertoire analysis, Vgamma9/Vdelta2+ and Vdelta2-negative gammadelta T cell populations were isolated by flow sorting from peripheral blood mononuclear cells. The library was generated by multiplex PCR. The sequencer listed for this sample is Illumina MiSeq. The public reads were reprocessed by TCRdb using CATT, and rows of matching DNA were later combined. This sample holds around 49,000 delta-chain clones; about 2% were observed only once. Jointly, the top ten make up around 22% of the sample. Material for sequencing was gamma-delta T cells from blood. The receptors shown here come from a pool of human donors (malaria-infected and uninfected, not separated).

With regard to this clone: This DNA's translation differs at residue 3 from TCRdb's protein, which comes from a much larger clone; a read error is likely, and the protein shown is translated from the DNA. This chain connects TRDV1 to TRDJ1, with a possible D match to TRDD3 (5 bases). As TCRdb names no J gene, one was assigned here on the basis of a DNA match to germline. Germline V gene data show CDR1 as TSWWSYY and CDR2 as QGS. The CDR3 length is 24 residues. The DNA of the CDR3 is TGTGCTCCTGGGAAGGATAACTTCTATCCCCTATTCAAGACCCAACCCTTTTACACCGATAAACTCATCTTT. Translated, it gives CAPGKDNFYPLFKTQPFYTDKLIF.

This clone was seen a handful of times. The protein given by TCRdb reflects a much larger clone and differs at residue 8 from this DNA's translation, likely from a read error; the protein shown is the DNA's translation. V and J are TRDV2 and TRDJ1; 7 positions match TRDD3. The J gene, not given by TCRdb, was assigned here from a germline match of the nucleotide sequence. The CDR3 is 16 residues long. The V gene end was trimmed by 1 base and the J gene end by 0 bases; junction bases not matched to a gene: 7. CDR1 and CDR2 (germline): GEAIGNYY, EKD. As DNA, the CDR3 is TGTGCCTGTGACACTTGGGGGACCAAGTACACCGATAAACTCATCTTT. Amino acids: CACDTWGTKYTDKLIF.

This clone showed up just a few times. The TCRdb protein, from a much larger clone, departs from this DNA's translation at residue 6, likely by read error; the protein shown derives from the DNA. The chain joins TRDV2 to TRDJ1, with TRDD3 matching over 9 bases. The J gene comes from matching the DNA to germline here; TCRdb lacks it. Germline assignment: CDR1 GEAIGNYY and CDR2 EKD. The CDR3 extends over 20 amino acids. The V and J ends lost 0 bases and 0 bases, in that order; junction bases with no gene match: 16. The CDR3 nucleotides are TGTGCCTGTGACACCAAACGGGGATACGCGCAGAGTGGGGACACCGATAAACTCATCTTT. It specifies CACDTKRGYAQSGDTDKLIF.

This clone was observed at least ten times. A far larger clone is a single base away, which makes a read error likely. Other nucleotide sequences from this sample produce the same CDR3. The chain is built from TRDV2 and TRDJ1; TRDD3 might be the D (6 bases). No J segment appears in TCRdb, so it was assigned here by matching the sequence to germline. V shed 3 bases and J shed 4 bases, with 17 bases lying between them. The CDR3 runs 15 residues. Germline CDR1 is GEAIGNYY and CDR2 is EKD. For the CDR3, the DNA is TGTGCCTGTGACCCCCTGGGGAGCGGGCGCGATAAACTCATCTTT. Its protein is CACDPLGSGRDKLIF.

This clone has just a few counts. A far larger clone is off by one base, so a read error is likely. This CDR3 is also generated by other DNA sequences in the sample. The chain has TRDV1 and TRDJ2; D unresolved. TCRdb does not report a J gene; here it was assigned by matching the DNA to germline references. Germline CDR1 TSWWSYY, CDR2 QGS. The CDR3 runs to 20 residues. The CDR3 DNA sequence: TGTGCTCTTGGGGAACCTCTTTCCCGTCTGGTGGGACTAATAACAGCTCAACTCTTCTTT. Translating it yields CALGEPLSRLVGLITAQLFF.

This clone was counted at least ten times. The chain links TRDV1 to TRDJ1; 12 positions agree with TRDD3. This CDR3 is 26 amino acids long. Germline CDR1 and CDR2: TSWWSYY and QGS. V shed 4 bases and J 0 bases; nucleotides not matched to a gene: 33. Written as DNA, the CDR3 is TGTGCTCTTGGGGCCCAGGCGGGACTCCTCCAAACCTTACTGGGGGATACAAATTGGAACACCGATAAACTCATCTTT. It codes for CALGAQAGLLQTLLGDTNWNTDKLIF.

This clone occurred a few times. The protein TCRdb lists belongs to a much larger clone and differs from this DNA's translation at residue 12, which points to a read error; the protein shown is made from the DNA. The gene calls are TRDV1 and TRDJ2; a weak D match, TRDD3 (6 bases). The CDR3 has 22 amino acids. CDR1 TSWWSYY and CDR2 QGS come from the germline V gene. Trimming took 4 bases from V and 0 from J, leaving 30 bases between them. Here the CDR3 reads CALGGLPSRGDLESALTAQLFF. Written as DNA, the CDR3 is TGTGCTCTTGGGGGACTTCCCTCCAGGGGGGACCTGGAATCAGCTTTGACAGCACAACTCTTCTTT.

As to this clone: TCRdb assigns this DNA the protein of a much larger clone, which departs from its translation at residue 5; this likely reflects a read error, and the protein shown comes from translating the DNA. The CDR3 here is CALGIPRAFFYYWGIPDKLIF. In DNA, the CDR3 is TGTGCTCTTGGGATCCCACGGGCCTTCTTTTATTACTGGGGGATACCCGATAAACTCATCTTT. V gene TRDV1 combines with J gene TRDJ1; 12 bases agree with TRDD3. TCRdb offers no J gene call, so here the DNA was matched to germline to obtain one. V lost 5 bases to trimming and J lost 3 bases; unmatched junction nucleotides: 22. Germline lookup yields CDR1 TSWWSYY and CDR2 QGS. CDR3 length: 21 amino acids.

This clone has ten or more counts. This likely reflects a read error, since a far larger clone is one base away. Other DNA sequences in the same sample also yield this CDR3. This chain uses TRAV38-2/DV8 with TRDJ1; 12 positions match TRDD3. No J segment appears in TCRdb, so it was assigned here by matching the sequence to germline. V lost 3 bases and J lost 2; bases outside the gene matches: 14. The germline V gene encodes CDR1 TSESDYY and CDR2 QEAYKQQN. CDR3 size: 19 residues. The CDR3 sequence: CAYRMLLGDTGFWTDKLIF. The CDR3 DNA reads as TGTGCTTATAGGATGCTACTGGGGGATACAGGTTTTTGGACCGATAAACTCATCTTT.

In its sample, this clone was seen a few times. A far larger clone is off by one base, so a read error is likely. Distinct nucleotide sequences in the sample also encode this CDR3. The genes are TRDV1 and TRDJ1; TRDD3 aligns across 8 bases. TCRdb carries no J gene annotation; the J gene was assigned here by matching the DNA with germline. The CDR3 spans 21 residues. Germline V lookup: CDR1 TSWWSYY, CDR2 QGS. The V segment lost 5 bases and the J segment 0 bases; nucleotides outside the gene matches: 23. This chain's CDR3 is CALGKVLLWWGIPFYTDKLIF. In DNA form, the CDR3 reads TGTGCTCTTGGGAAGGTTCTACTCTGGTGGGGGATCCCTTTCTACACCGATAAACTCATCTTT.

This clone was detected many times. A far larger clone is a single base away, which makes a read error likely. Other DNA sequences within the sample encode an identical CDR3. The chain links TRAV36/DV7 to TRDJ1; 10 nucleotides line up with TRDD3. Germline values: CDR1 VTNFRS, CDR2 LTSSGIE (reference sequence). Trimming took 0 bases from V and 3 from J; bases not matched to a gene: 14. This CDR3 comprises 18 residues. This CDR3 is CAVEDVPRTGGLSDKLIF. CDR3 nucleotide sequence: TGTGCTGTGGAGGATGTCCCCCGTACTGGGGGATTATCCGATAAACTCATCTTT.

Remarks on this clone: The protein given by TCRdb reflects a much larger clone and differs at residue 12 from this DNA's translation, likely from a read error; the protein shown is the DNA's translation. No J gene call was made, and the V gene is TRDV1. CDR3 length: 14 residues. Germline CDR1 TSWWSYY, CDR2 QGS. The CDR3 sequence is CALGGFPFSGKFIF. CDR3 in DNA: TGTGCTCTTGGGGGGTTTCCCTTTAGCGGTAAATTCATCTTT.